This T cell receptor (beta chain) was sequenced during a study of blood T cell repertoires in COVID-19. Study-level information: Samples taken during acute and convalescent COVID-19 were collected in the United States, Italy and Spain. PBMCs, B-cell-depleted T cells, or T cells were the source of the cDNA or gDNA that made up the material.

Method: immunoSEQ multiplex PCR; TCRdb's copy keeps in-frame clones and lacks some. The sample records some 50,000 clones, around 86% being singletons. Trimming at V came to 4 bases and at J to 5 bases, leaving 9 bases not matched to a gene. CDR3 size: 16 residues. Germline V gives CDR1 SGHRS, CDR2 YFSETQ. The V and J genes are TRBV5-1 and TRBJ2-2, with 9 nucleotides matching TRBD1. The source material was peripheral blood. This TCR was sampled from a woman aged 60-70 years with acute or convalescent COVID-19. CDR3 loop: CASSQPGQGRTGELFF. The CDR3, as DNA: TGCGCCAGCAGCCAACCGGGACAGGGTCGAACCGGGGAGCTGTTTTTT.